One and the same sample provided the 25 T cell receptor beta chains below, sequenced in a study of blood T cell repertoires in COVID-19. Profiling relied on immunoSEQ multiplex PCR, and the TCRdb table lists in-frame clones only, not all of them. Seen here are approximately 300,000 clones, approximately 90% observed once, and the top ten hold roughly a tenth. The sample comprised PBMCs or T cells enriched from blood (not recorded which). The receptors stem from a woman younger than 35 who had recovered from COVID-19.

This rearrangement joins TRBV6-5 to TRBJ1-1; unclear D gene. The CDR3 runs to 16 residues. The V gene's germline CDR1 is MNHEY and CDR2 SVGAGI. Trimming removed 4 bases from V and 2 bases from J, with 17 bases in between. The CDR3 loop reads CASSFNAKRGNTEAFF. CDR3 nucleotide sequence: TGTGCCAGCAGTTTTAATGCGAAGCGAGGTAACACTGAAGCTTTCTTT.

The V gene is TRBV6-1, the J gene TRBJ1-3; TRBD1 is a possible D gene (6 bases). V was shortened by 1 base and J by 1 base, with 20 bases between the two germline ends. Germline CDR1 and CDR2: MNHNS and SASEGT. CDR3 size: 19 residues. This CDR3 is CASSEEGDYYSGSGNTIYF. DNA for the CDR3: TGTGCCAGCAGTGAAGAGGGGGACTACTATTCGGGGTCTGGAAACACCATATATTTT.

The gene calls are TRBV5-1 and TRBJ2-7; 8 bases are a match to TRBD1. This CDR3 has 15 residues. Germline-derived CDR1 and CDR2 are SGHRS and YFSETQ. Trimming removed 4 bases from V and 2 bases from J; junction bases left unmatched: 8. The CDR3 DNA sequence: TGCGCCAGCAGCCCAACCGGGACAGGAGCCTACGAGCAGTACTTC. Translating gives CASSPTGTGAYEQYF.

V and J are TRBV5-4 and TRBJ2-2, with D hard to call. In germline, CDR1 is SGHNT, CDR2 YYREEE (reference sequence). The CDR3 sequence is 12 residues long. Trimming stripped 0 bases from V and 6 bases from J, with 3 bases between. CDR3 amino acids: CASSLDSGELFF. The CDR3 DNA reads TGTGCCAGCAGCTTGGACTCCGGGGAGCTGTTTTTT. The full variable domain, completed using reference TRBV5-4 and TRBJ2-2, is ETGVTQSPTHLIKTRGQQVTLRCSSQSGHNTVSWYQQALGQGPQFIFQYYREEENGRGNFPPRFSGLQFPNYSSELNVNALELDDSALYLCASSLDSGELFFGEGSRLTVL.

The V call is TRBV29-1, the J call TRBJ1-1; no definite D call. Germline CDR1 reads SQVTM; CDR2 reads ANQGSEA. The CDR3 is 13 residues long. The chain's CDR3 is CSTREELNTEAFF. The CDR3 nucleotides read TGCAGTACACGGGAGGAATTGAACACTGAAGCTTTCTTT.

The chain recombines TRBV2 with TRBJ2-3; TRBD2 aligns across 11 bases. The CDR3 extends over 18 amino acids. The germline V gene encodes CDR1 SNHLY and CDR2 FYNNEI. V lost 1 base to trimming and J lost 1 base; unmatched junction nucleotides: 7. The CDR3 DNA follows: TGTGCCAGCAGTGAAGTCCAGATACTAGCGGGGGGCACAGATACGCAGTATTTT. This gives the protein CASSEVQILAGGTDTQYF.

The rearrangement joins TRBV7-3 to TRBJ1-1; 9 positions agree with TRBD1. The V gene end was trimmed by 4 bases and the J gene end by 11 bases; junction bases not matched to a gene: 8. This CDR3 has 13 residues. The germline CDR1 and CDR2 sequences are SGHTA and FQGTGA. The CDR3 is CASSYGQGTMAFF. The CDR3 coding sequence is TGTGCCAGCAGCTACGGACAGGGGACGATGGCTTTCTTT.

The chain uses TRBV7-9 and TRBJ1-3; TRBD1 aligns across 8 bases. The germline V gene encodes CDR1 SEHNR and CDR2 FQNEAQ (reference sequence). Trimming took 6 bases from V and 7 from J; bases not matched to a gene: 17. The CDR3 extends over 17 amino acids. The CDR3 here is CASRPRDLQGDLNTIYF. As DNA, the CDR3 is TGTGCCAGCAGACCCCGAGACCTACAGGGGGATTTGAACACCATATATTTT. The whole variable domain, remainder taken from reference TRBV7-9 and TRBJ1-3, is DTGVSQNPRHKITKRGQNVTFRCDPISEHNRLYWYRQTLGQGPEFLTYFQNEAQLEKSRLLSDRFSAERPKGSFSTLEIQRTEQGDSAMYLCASRPRDLQGDLNTIYFGEGSWLTVV.

The sample holds one count of this clone. This chain uses TRBV5-5 with TRBJ1-2; maybe TRBD1 (5 bases). Germline V gene sequence: CDR1 SGHKS, CDR2 YYEKEE (reference sequence). The CDR3 is made up of 15 amino acids. With 2 bases removed from V and 4 bases from J, the gap between germline ends came to 15 bases. The CDR3 nucleotides are TGTGCCAGCAGCTTAGGGTTAGGGGTGGGCTATGGCTACACCTTC. The encoded protein is CASSLGLGVGYGYTF. The whole variable domain, remainder taken from reference TRBV5-5 and TRBJ1-2, is DAGVTQSPTHLIKTRGQQVTLRCSPISGHKSVSWYQQVLGQGPQFIFQYYEKEERGRGNFPDRFSARQFPNYSSELNVNALLLGDSALYLCASSLGLGVGYGYTFGSGTRLTVV.

This sequence joins TRBV2 and TRBJ1-2, with 7 bases aligning to TRBD1. Germline lookup yields CDR1 SNHLY and CDR2 FYNNEI. The CDR3 length is 13 residues. J gave up 5 bases and V 6 bases, and 6 bases lay outside the gene matches. CDR3 DNA sequence: TGTGCCAGCAGCCCCCAGGGGGTTTATGGCTACACCTTC. Amino acids: CASSPQGVYGYTF.

The genes are TRBV27 and TRBJ1-1; D gene unclear. Germline CDR1 reads MNHEY; CDR2 reads SMNVEV (reference sequence). The CDR3 has 14 amino acids. Trimming left V 6 bases short and J 5 bases short, with 16 bases between. This CDR3 is CASSLARSGTEAFF. The CDR3 DNA sequence: TGTGCCAGCAGCCTGGCGAGGTCGGGAACTGAAGCTTTCTTT.

V gene TRBV18 combines with J gene TRBJ2-3; 9 nucleotides align to TRBD1. Trimming removed 5 bases from V and 5 bases from J; junction bases left unmatched: 2. CDR3 length: 13 amino acids. Germline assignment: CDR1 KGHSH and CDR2 LQKENI. The CDR3 coding sequence is TGTGCCAGCTCAAACAGGGGGCTAGATACGCAGTATTTT. This encodes CASSNRGLDTQYF.

This clone has just a few counts. This chain links TRBV6-5 with TRBJ1-5; D may be TRBD1 (5 bases). Germline V gene lookup returns CDR1 MNHEY and CDR2 SVGAGI. With 6 bases removed from V and 11 bases from J, the gap between germline ends came to 14 bases. This CDR3 spans 12 amino acids. The CDR3 nucleotides are TGTGCCAGCAGCGGGGGTATGGGAGCCCAGCATTTT. Encoded protein: CASSGGMGAQHF.

The rearrangement links TRBV7-9 to TRBJ1-2; TRBD1 matches at 7 bases. The CDR3 covers 16 residues. CDR1 and CDR2 from the germline V gene are SEHNR and FQNEAQ (reference sequence). Trimming at V came to 1 base and at J to 6 bases, leaving 11 bases not matched to a gene. CDR3 in amino acids: CASSLGSDRNPHGYTF. In DNA, the CDR3 is TGTGCCAGCAGCTTAGGGTCGGACAGGAACCCCCATGGCTACACCTTC.

This CDR3 is CASSLSQPFYTF. In nucleotides, the CDR3 is TGTGCCAGCAGTTTATCACAGCCTTTCTACACCTTC. The rearrangement links TRBV28 to TRBJ1-2; no reliable D call. The CDR3 length is 12 residues. The germline gives CDR1 MDHEN, CDR2 SYDVKM. Trimming stripped 1 base from V and 10 bases from J, with 10 bases between.

The chain recombines TRBV14 with TRBJ1-5; D is unclear. CDR1 and CDR2 from the germline V gene are SGHDN and FVKESK. Trimming removed 4 bases at V and 4 bases at J, with 8 bases between. The CDR3 covers 13 residues. The CDR3 protein is CASSRARNQPQHF. CDR3 coding DNA: TGTGCCAGCAGCCGCGCAAGAAATCAGCCCCAGCATTTT.

This clone has just one count. The chain employs TRBV27 and TRBJ2-5, with 13 bases lining up with TRBD2. Germline values: CDR1 MNHEY, CDR2 SMNVEV (reference sequence). Unmatched junction bases numbered 13, after V lost 6 bases and J lost 3 bases. The CDR3 has 18 residues. The CDR3 spells CASRPNYRTSGSKETQYF. CDR3 DNA sequence: TGTGCCAGCAGGCCAAACTACAGGACTAGCGGGAGTAAAGAGACCCAGTACTTC.

The CDR3 region is CATSSYRGGYEQYF. The DNA for the CDR3 is TGTGCCACCAGCAGCTACAGGGGGGGGTACGAGCAGTACTTC. The chain is built from TRBV15 and TRBJ2-7, with a weak D call TRBD1 (8 bases). Germline V gene sequence: CDR1 LNHNV, CDR2 YYDKDF (reference sequence). V lost 3 bases and J 4 bases, leaving 13 bases between the germline ends. CDR3 length equals 14 residues.

As concerns this clone: Mismatch with germline at one junction end may stem from a read error. The genes are TRBV4-1 and TRBJ2-3; tentatively, D is TRBD2 (5 bases). CDR1 is MGHRA and CDR2 is YSYEKL in the germline V gene. The CDR3 extends over 16 amino acids. DNA of the CDR3: TGCGCCAGCAGCAAAGAGTCGGGGTGGGGCACAGATACGCAGTATTTT. It specifies CASSKESGWGTDTQYF.

V and J are TRBV7-3 and TRBJ2-7, with 14 nucleotides matching TRBD2. V lost 10 bases to trimming and J lost 6 bases; unmatched junction nucleotides: 14. CDR3 size: 16 residues. CDR1 and CDR2 from the germline V gene are SGHTA and FQGTGA. The CDR3 is CATSPPGLAGAGEQYF. Written as DNA, the CDR3 is TGTGCCACTTCTCCTCCGGGACTAGCGGGAGCTGGCGAGCAGTACTTC.

The chain carries TRBV9 and TRBJ1-2, with 10 bases lining up with TRBD1. CDR1 SGDLS and CDR2 YYNGEE come from the germline V gene. The V and J ends lost 7 bases and 5 bases, in that order; junction bases with no gene match: 8. The CDR3 loop spans 14 amino acids. Here the CDR3 reads CASGLGTGEYGYTF. In DNA, the CDR3 is TGTGCCAGCGGATTGGGGACAGGGGAGTATGGCTACACCTTC. Complete variable domain (other parts from reference TRBV9 and TRBJ1-2): DSGVTQTPKHLITATGQRVTLRCSPRSGDLSVYWYQQSLDQGLQFLIQYYNGEERAKGNILERFSAQQFPDLHSELNLSSLELGDSALYFCASGLGTGEYGYTFGSGTRLTVV.

V is TRBV6-5 and J is TRBJ1-1; perhaps TRBD1 as D (5 bases). The CDR3 extends over 14 amino acids. The V end was cut by 5 bases, the J end by 0 bases, with 10 bases between. Germline V lookup: CDR1 MNHEY, CDR2 SVGAGI. The CDR3 is CASSTTVMNTEAFF. The CDR3 nucleotides read TGTGCCAGCAGTACGACAGTTATGAACACTGAAGCTTTCTTT.

This chain joins TRBV19 and TRBJ1-2; a possible D gene is TRBD1 (6 bases). Trimming took 0 bases from V and 4 from J, leaving 12 bases between them. CDR1 is LNHDA, CDR2 SQIVND, per germline (reference sequence). The CDR3 consists of 15 residues. In DNA, the CDR3 is TGTGCCAGTAGTATAGATTTGGGGGCGAGCTATGGCTACACCTTC. Protein product: CASSIDLGASYGYTF.

This chain joins TRBV28 and TRBJ1-6; D is unresolved. The germline CDR1 and CDR2 sequences are MDHEN and SYDVKM. Trimming removed 5 bases from V and 7 bases from J, with 3 bases in between. CDR3 length: 11 residues. The CDR3 region is CASSQNSPLHF. The CDR3 DNA reads TGTGCCAGCAGTCAAAATTCACCCCTCCACTTT.

J is TRBJ2-3 and V is TRBV19; 7 nucleotides agree with TRBD1. After removal of 4 bases from V and 2 bases from J, the junction contained 6 bases not matched to a gene. Germline assignment: CDR1 LNHDA and CDR2 SQIVND (reference sequence). This CDR3 is 15 amino acids long. The CDR3 is CASSTGQTLTDTQYF. Written as DNA, the CDR3 is TGTGCCAGTAGTACGGGACAGACACTCACAGATACGCAGTATTTT.